This T cell receptor beta chain originates from a study of response to subunit inactivated influenza vaccine. General study points: There was a suggestion from the authors that each seasonal influenza vaccination recruits few new T cells.

The germline V and J ends were trimmed by 0 bases and 6 bases, with 9 bases remaining between them. This CDR3 is 14 amino acids long. Germline loops: CDR1 SGHDT, CDR2 YYEEEE. This clonotype was counted at least ten times. No antigen is known for it. TCRdb called the RT-PCR reads again in MiXCR, with one record for every CDR3 protein. Of hundreds of thousands of distinct CDR3 sequences in the sample, about 8% were seen once. This sample comprised PBMCs from blood, obtained less than 25 months after vaccination. V usage is TRBV5-6 and J usage is TRBJ2-2; a weak D match, TRBD1 (5 bases). This clonotype was obtained from a man aged 45 to 75 who received an inactivated influenza vaccine. In nucleotides, the CDR3 is TGTGCCAGCAGCTTGGGGACAAAAGCCGGGGAGCTGTTTTTT. Its protein product is CASSLGTKAGELFF.